Shown below are 16 T cell receptor beta chains from a single sample sequenced in a study of shared clonotypes between healthy human individuals. Clones were read by immunoSEQ multiplex PCR, and TCRdb kept only the in-frame ones, dropping some. The sample has around 600,000 clones; 97% are singletons. The sample was naive CD4+ T cells sorted from blood. The subset here: CD45RA+ positively selected. These receptors were collected from a woman aged 25 to 45 in good health.

The gene calls are TRBV28 and TRBJ2-7; 12 bases are a match to TRBD2. The CDR3 has 15 residues. Germline values: CDR1 MDHEN, CDR2 SYDVKM. Losses at the gene ends were 5 bases for V and 4 bases for J; bases not matched to a gene: 6. DNA of the CDR3: TGTGCCAGCAGTCCCCGACTAGCGGGAGTTTACGAGCAGTACTTC. Its translation is CASSPRLAGVYEQYF.

This clone was detected only once. The V call is TRBV6-5, the J call TRBJ2-3, with a weak D call TRBD1 (6 bases). This CDR3 is 16 amino acids long. V lost 0 bases, J lost 3 bases, and 13 bases lay in between. The germline gives CDR1 MNHEY, CDR2 SVGAGI. CDR3 sequence: CASSYSGASWTDTQYF. CDR3 in DNA: TGTGCCAGCAGTTACTCGGGGGCGTCTTGGACAGATACGCAGTATTTT.

Only one count was recorded for this clone. The chain links TRBV7-6 to TRBJ2-1, with D possibly matching TRBD2 (6 bases). CDR1 is SGHVS, CDR2 FNYEAQ, per germline. The CDR3 covers 18 residues. V was clipped by 1 base and J by 7 bases, with 23 bases between them. This CDR3 reads CASSLVGRDSVLGNEQFF. Written as DNA, the CDR3 is TGTGCCAGCAGCTTAGTGGGCAGGGACTCCGTACTTGGGAATGAGCAGTTCTTC.

The chain combines TRBV5-6 with TRBJ2-7, with 8 bases identical to TRBD1. The CDR3 spans 16 residues. V shed 4 bases and J 1 base; nucleotides not matched to a gene: 10. Germline CDR1 and CDR2: SGHDT and YYEEEE. Here the CDR3 reads CASSRSDRGPSYEQYF. Here the CDR3 DNA reads TGTGCCAGCAGCCGATCCGACAGGGGACCTTCCTACGAGCAGTACTTC. Filled out from reference TRBV5-6 and TRBJ2-7, the complete variable domain reads DAGVTQSPTHLIKTRGQQVTLRCSPKSGHDTVSWYQQALGQGPQFIFQYYEEEERQRGNFPDRFSGHQFPNYSSELNVNALLLGDSALYLCASSRSDRGPSYEQYFGPGTRLTVT.

A remark on this clone: The same CDR3 also results from other DNA sequences found in this sample. The chain links TRBV2 to TRBJ1-2; D ambiguous. This CDR3 has 13 residues. V lost 1 base and J lost 0, with 3 bases in between. CDR1 SNHLY and CDR2 FYNNEI come from the germline V gene. For the CDR3, the DNA is TGTGCCAGCAGTGAAGGACCTAACTATGGCTACACCTTC. Translated: CASSEGPNYGYTF. The full variable domain, completed using reference TRBV2 and TRBJ1-2, is EPEVTQTPSHQVTQMGQEVILRCVPISNHLYFYWYRQILGQKVEFLVSFYNNEISEKSEIFDDQFSVERPDGSNFTLKIRSTKLEDSAMYFCASSEGPNYGYTFGSGTRLTVV.

This sequence joins TRBV28 and TRBJ1-1, with D perhaps TRBD1 (6 bases). The CDR3 runs to 14 residues. Per germline, CDR1 MDHEN and CDR2 SYDVKM. The V end lost 4 bases, the J end lost 11 bases, and 20 bases lay between the germline ends. CDR3 protein: CASSSNPWGGSAFF. DNA of the CDR3: TGTGCCAGCAGTTCCAACCCCTGGGGGGGCTCGGCTTTCTTT.

The chain combines TRBV29-1 with TRBJ2-1; a weak D match, TRBD2 (6 bases). The CDR3 runs to 14 residues. CDR1 is SQVTM, CDR2 ANQGSEA, per germline. CDR3 bases: TGCAGTTCCGGGTTTGCGGGACTCTACAATGAGCAGTTCTTC. As protein: CSSGFAGLYNEQFF.

The chain combines TRBV5-6 with TRBJ2-4, with 10 bases that match TRBD1. Germline V gene data show CDR1 as SGHDT and CDR2 as YYEEEE. This CDR3 contains 17 residues. Trimming at V came to 4 bases and at J to 0 bases, leaving 7 bases not matched to a gene. CDR3 in DNA: TGTGCCAGCAGCCCACCGGGACAGGGGTTAGCCAAAAACATTCAGTACTTC. Its translation: CASSPPGQGLAKNIQYF.

The chain employs TRBV30 and TRBJ2-5, with D perhaps matching TRBD1 or TRBD2 (5 bases each). Germline loops: CDR1 GTSNPN, CDR2 SVGIG (reference sequence). V was trimmed by 7 bases and J by 4 bases, leaving 22 bases between them. The length of the CDR3 is 15 residues. The CDR3 DNA is TGTGCCTCAGGTGATAGGGCTTATGGGGGAGAGACCCAGTACTTC. It translates to CASGDRAYGGETQYF.

This clone was detected once. The rearrangement links TRBV5-1 to TRBJ2-1; 8 bases are a match to TRBD2. The V gene's germline CDR1 is SGHRS and CDR2 YFSETQ. The CDR3 is 15 amino acids. The junction had 11 bases not matched to a gene; V was cut back by 5 bases and J by 7 bases. The CDR3 coding sequence is TGCGCCAGCAGATATACTACGGGGGGGCGAAATGAGCAGTTCTTC. As protein: CASRYTTGGRNEQFF.

This chain uses TRBV28 with TRBJ1-1; tentative D call: TRBD1 (6 bases). The CDR3 loop spans 14 amino acids. Germline lookup yields CDR1 MDHEN and CDR2 SYDVKM. V was shortened by 2 bases and J by 5 bases, with 12 bases between the two germline ends. The CDR3 sequence: CASSLRRGRTEAFF. The CDR3 DNA reads as TGTGCCAGCAGTTTACGGCGGGGGCGGACTGAAGCTTTCTTT.

The CDR3: CASSETEYEQYF. CDR3 sequence (DNA): TGTGCCAGTAGTGAGACGGAATACGAGCAGTACTTC. The chain carries TRBV19 and TRBJ2-7; D call uncertain. V lost 5 bases and J lost 4, with 9 bases in between. Looked up from germline, CDR1 is LNHDA and CDR2 is SQIVND (reference sequence). The CDR3 loop spans 12 amino acids.

The chain carries TRBV28 and TRBJ2-5; D is ambiguous. Looked up from germline, CDR1 is MDHEN and CDR2 is SYDVKM. This CDR3 spans 12 amino acids. Trimming stripped 4 bases from V and 11 bases from J, with 14 bases between. CDR3 sequence reads: CASSSPPDGQYF. CDR3 bases: TGTGCCAGCAGTTCCCCCCCAGATGGGCAGTACTTC.

This sequence joins TRBV28 and TRBJ1-5, with D maybe TRBD1 (6 bases). CDR1 and CDR2 (germline): MDHEN, SYDVKM. The CDR3 covers 16 residues. Trimming stripped 6 bases from V and 4 bases from J, with 19 bases between. The CDR3 bases are TGTGCCAGCAGGAGTAACCGCCGGGACACAAATCAGCCCCAGCATTTT. Its protein is CASRSNRRDTNQPQHF. The full variable domain, in which reference TRBV28 and TRBJ1-5 provide the parts outside the CDR3, is DVKVTQSSRYLVKRTGEKVFLECVQDMDHENMFWYRQDPGLGLRLIYFSYDVKMKEKGDIPEGYSVSREKKERFSLILESASTNQTSMYLCASRSNRRDTNQPQHFGDGTRLSIL.

CDR3 protein: CASIRGGAPGELFF. In DNA, the CDR3 is TGTGCCAGCATTCGGGGGGGAGCGCCCGGGGAGCTGTTTTTT. The chain employs TRBV28 and TRBJ2-2; 8 bases map to TRBD2. The trim removed 7 bases at V and 6 bases at J, leaving 7 bases unmatched. Looked up from germline, CDR1 is MDHEN and CDR2 is SYDVKM. This CDR3 comprises 14 residues.

This clone is a singleton in its sample. The chain joins TRBV5-1 to TRBJ2-5; perhaps TRBD1 as D (6 bases). The ends were cut back, 3 bases at V and 6 bases at J, with 18 bases in the middle. Germline values: CDR1 SGHRS, CDR2 YFSETQ. This CDR3 is built from 15 residues. The CDR3 region is CASSSGQYAQKTQYF. CDR3 nucleotide sequence: TGCGCCAGCAGCTCCGGACAGTATGCTCAAAAGACCCAGTACTTC.